This TCR beta chain was identified during a study of blood T cell repertoires in COVID-19. Looking at the study overall: COVID-19 samples collected from the United States, Italy and Spain covered acute and convalescent phases. In each case, the material was cDNA or gDNA derived from T cells, B-cell-depleted T cells, or PBMCs.

In the original workflow: Reference gene primers were amplified, and this amplification served to estimate nucleated cell counts. TCRdb's table, derived via immunoSEQ multiplex PCR, lists solely in-frame clones and lacks some. The DNA gave D and trimming, while V, J and clone size come from that table. This sample yields 250,000 to 300,000 clones, of which approximately 90% are seen a single time; about 2% belongs to the top ten. Trimming cost V 0 bases and J 4 bases, with 10 bases left between them. From germline, CDR1 is MDHEN and CDR2 SYDVKM. The CDR3 runs to 15 residues. Seattle's enrolled individuals joined amid active infection and were then monitored longitudinally.

Sequences were obtained from peripheral blood. The chain employs TRBV28 and TRBJ2-1; the D is unclear. This TCR was recovered from a woman in her twenties or thirties with COVID-19, enrolled during active disease. CDR3 amino acids: CASSLWADSYNEQFF. The CDR3 coding sequence is TGTGCCAGCAGTTTATGGGCAGATTCTTACAATGAGCAGTTCTTC.